These 30 T cell receptor beta chains originate from one sample sequenced in a study of regulatory T cells in long-lasting Graves disease. Researchers made TCR beta libraries by using iRepertoire HTBI primers and running Arm-PCR on CDR3 regions. TCRdb reprocessed the multiplex PCR reads via MiXCR and lists one record per CDR3 protein. The table records 400,000 to 500,000 distinct CDR3 sequences, 14% to 15% of them present only once. Documented time point: newly diagnosed GD, antithyroid drugs for less than 3 months. There was RNA extracted from PBMCs, and the TCR library was made from it. This same sample was also taken into another study, of T cells in Graves' hyperthyroidism and ophthalmopathy.

The sequencing here drew on peripheral blood mononuclear cells (PBMCs), taken at new diagnosis, from a patient treated with antithyroid drugs. The source is a woman between 35 and 50 years old with Graves disease.

On this clonotype: A much larger clonotype is one base distant, so this may be a read error. The chain uses TRBV5-4 and TRBJ2-1; D is uncertain. V shed 3 bases and J shed 2 bases, with 3 bases lying between them. The germline V gene has CDR1 SGHNT and CDR2 YYREEE (reference sequence). The CDR3 has 12 amino acids. Here the CDR3 DNA reads TGTGCCAGCAGCTCGGCCTACAATGAGCAGTTCTTC. As protein: CASSSAYNEQFF.

This chain joins TRBV12-3 or TRBV12-4 and TRBJ2-3; no reliable D call. The J call may be faulty, since TRBJ2-7 better matches the DNA end. This CDR3 region has 12 residues. The CDR3 loop reads CASSFAVYEQYF. The CDR3 coding sequence is TGTGCCAGCAGTTTTGCCGTATACGAGCAGTACTTC.

The rearrangement links TRBV11-3 to TRBJ2-5, with D unresolved. Germline V CDR1 and CDR2: SGHNT, YENEEA. The CDR3 has 16 residues. Trimming left V 5 bases short and J 4 bases short, with 20 bases between. CDR3: CASSPELAPWVETQYF. The CDR3 nucleotides read TGTGCCAGCAGCCCTGAACTGGCCCCTTGGGTAGAGACCCAGTACTTC.

This clonotype has a count of ten or more. The V call is TRBV11-2, the J call TRBJ1-4, with TRBD1 as a possible D gene (5 bases). V lost 3 bases and J lost 7, with 9 bases in between. CDR3 size: 13 residues. Germline V gives CDR1 SGHAT, CDR2 FQNNGV. The DNA for the CDR3 is TGTGCCAGCAGCTTGGGTGGGGGTGAAAAACTGTTTTTT. Encoded protein: CASSLGGGEKLFF.

This clonotype showed up just a few times. This chain connects TRBV19 to TRBJ2-3, with 13 bases matching TRBD2. Trimming took 3 bases from V and 2 from J; bases not matched to a gene: 5. The CDR3 is made up of 17 amino acids. CDR1 is LNHDA, CDR2 SQIVND, per germline (reference sequence). DNA of the CDR3: TGTGCCAGTAGTATCGGGGGACTAGCGGGGCACACAGATACGCAGTATTTT. Its translation is CASSIGGLAGHTDTQYF.

This clonotype was recorded many times. V gene TRBV28 combines with J gene TRBJ2-3, with unresolved D. Germline lookup yields CDR1 MDHEN and CDR2 SYDVKM. Trimming took 4 bases from V and 1 from J, leaving 15 bases between them. The CDR3 has 16 residues. The CDR3 DNA sequence: TGTGCCAGCAGTTGGGTCCTTCTCAACGGCACAGATACGCAGTATTTT. The encoded protein is CASSWVLLNGTDTQYF. Supplemented by reference TRBV28 and TRBJ2-3, the full variable domain reads DVKVTQSSRYLVKRTGEKVFLECVQDMDHENMFWYRQDPGLGLRLIYFSYDVKMKEKGDIPEGYSVSREKKERFSLILESASTNQTSMYLCASSWVLLNGTDTQYFGPGTRLTVL.

This clonotype was observed many times. The chain employs TRBV19 and TRBJ2-1, with 11 bases matching TRBD2. With 5 bases clipped from V and 2 bases from J, the junction kept 5 bases outside the gene matches. The CDR3 covers 16 residues. Per germline, CDR1 LNHDA and CDR2 SQIVND (reference sequence). This chain's CDR3 is CASSHTSGGPYNEQFF. In DNA form, the CDR3 reads TGTGCCAGTAGTCATACTAGCGGGGGACCCTACAATGAGCAGTTCTTC.

In its sample, this clonotype was seen many times. This chain connects TRBV11-2 to TRBJ2-7, with 12 bases matching TRBD1. V shed 0 bases, J shed 6 bases, and the junction held 6 bases outside the gene matches. The CDR3 totals 16 residues. Germline V lookup: CDR1 SGHAT, CDR2 FQNNGV. The CDR3 loop is CASSLEPGTGGSEQYF. The DNA for the CDR3 is TGTGCCAGCAGCTTAGAGCCCGGGACAGGGGGCTCCGAGCAGTACTTC. The entire variable domain, with the rest obtained from reference TRBV11-2 and TRBJ2-7, is as follows: EAGVAQSPRYKIIEKRQSVAFWCNPISGHATLYWYQQILGQGPKLLIQFQNNGVVDDSQLPKDRFSAERLKGVDSTLKIQPAKLEDSAVYLCASSLEPGTGGSEQYFGPGTRLTVT.

There are many counts of this clonotype. The chain carries TRBV2 and TRBJ2-7; the match to TRBD2 covers 8 bases. CDR1 is SNHLY, CDR2 FYNNEI, per germline. The CDR3 sequence is 14 residues long. After removal of 4 bases from V and 3 bases from J, the junction contained 5 bases not matched to a gene. The CDR3 DNA reads TGTGCCAGCAGTGCACTAGCGGTTAACTACGAGCAGTACTTC. Its protein is CASSALAVNYEQYF.

In this sample, this clonotype turned up many times. The chain joins TRBV28 to TRBJ1-2, with 12 bases matching TRBD1. The CDR3 is 15 residues long. The V gene end was trimmed by 7 bases and the J gene end by 5 bases; junction bases not matched to a gene: 8. CDR1 is MDHEN, CDR2 SYDVKM, per germline. The CDR3 DNA sequence: TGTGCCAGCAACCAACCGGGACAGGGGGCGTATGGCTACACCTTC. Its protein product is CASNQPGQGAYGYTF.

About this clonotype: A much bigger clone sits one base away, suggesting this may be a read error. The chain joins TRBV2 to TRBJ2-2; D is uncertain. Germline CDR1 reads SNHLY; CDR2 reads FYNNEI. The CDR3 contains 13 residues. The CDR3 here is CVSTDQNTGELFF. In DNA form, the CDR3 reads TGTGTCAGCACTGACCAAAACACCGGGGAGCTGTTTTTT.

In DNA, the CDR3 is TGCGCCAGCAGCTCCGGGCCCATGGGGAGCACAGATACGCAGTATTTT. It specifies CASSSGPMGSTDTQYF. The chain recombines TRBV5-1 with TRBJ2-3, with no clear D. The germline V and J ends were trimmed by 3 bases and 0 bases, with 14 bases remaining between them. CDR1 SGHRS and CDR2 YFSETQ come from the germline V gene. The CDR3 loop spans 16 amino acids.

This clonotype was detected ten times or more. This chain joins TRBV19 and TRBJ2-5, with D possibly TRBD1 on 5 matching bases. This CDR3 region has 13 residues. Germline values: CDR1 LNHDA, CDR2 SQIVND (reference sequence). Between the trimmed V and J ends, which lost 5 bases and 1 base, there was a span of 8 bases. The CDR3 DNA reads as TGTGCCAGTAGTGTGACAGTCCAAGAGACCCAGTACTTC. Residues: CASSVTVQETQYF.

CDR3 amino acids: CSARLWDLSTDTQYF. As DNA, the CDR3 is TGCAGTGCTAGATTGTGGGACCTAAGCACAGATACGCAGTATTTT. The chain has TRBV20-1 and TRBJ2-3; D is possibly TRBD1 or TRBD2 (5 bases each). The germline V gene encodes CDR1 DFQATT and CDR2 SNEGSKA (reference sequence). Trimming took 2 bases from V and 0 from J, leaving 12 bases between them. The CDR3 sequence is 15 residues long.

Of note for this clonotype: The junction departs from germline at one end; a sequencing error may be responsible. The gene calls are TRBV18 and TRBJ2-3, with a weak D call TRBD2 (5 bases). The CDR3 has 17 amino acids. Germline lookup yields CDR1 KGHSH and CDR2 LQKENI. CDR3 sequence reads: CASSPPTGGGSTDTQSF. Here the CDR3 DNA reads TGTGCCAGCTCACCTCCCACTGGAGGAGGATCCACAGATACGCAGTCTTTT.

The chain carries TRBV6-1 and TRBJ2-1; D gene uncertain. The CDR3 is 12 amino acids. Germline V gene lookup returns CDR1 MNHNS and CDR2 SASEGT. Trimming stripped 6 bases from V and 9 bases from J, with 12 bases between. CDR3 DNA: TGTGCCAGCAGCCCTTACTCGTTTGAGCAGTTCTTC. Its protein product is CASSPYSFEQFF.

This clonotype appeared many times. V gene TRBV9 combines with J gene TRBJ2-5; no reliable D call. This CDR3 has 14 amino acids. Germline V gene data show CDR1 as SGDLS and CDR2 as YYNGEE. Trimming stripped 4 bases from V and 4 bases from J, with 14 bases between. DNA for the CDR3: TGTGCCAGCAGCCTCACTACCGGCGGAGAGACCCAGTACTTC. This codes for CASSLTTGGETQYF.

Notes on this clonotype: This may be a read error: a much more frequent sequence differs by one nucleotide. This sequence joins TRBV11-2 and TRBJ2-1; 11 bases fit TRBD2. The CDR3 has 20 amino acids. Looked up from germline, CDR1 is SGHAT and CDR2 is FQNNGV. CDR3 residues: CASSVQIAGGPWSSYDEQFF. The CDR3 DNA reads TGTGCCAGCAGCGTACAAATAGCGGGAGGGCCGTGGAGCTCCTACGATGAGCAGTTCTTC.

V usage is TRBV4-1 and J usage is TRBJ2-7; D not resolved. The CDR3 is 13 amino acids. The V end lost 1 base, the J end lost 1 base, and 5 bases lay between the germline ends. Germline lookup yields CDR1 MGHRA and CDR2 YSYEKL. CDR3 region: CASSQVLSYEQYF. In DNA form, the CDR3 reads TGCGCCAGCAGCCAAGTGCTATCCTACGAGCAGTACTTC.

This clonotype was recorded a few times. V gene TRBV20-1 combines with J gene TRBJ1-5; no definite D call. Germline V CDR1 and CDR2: DFQATT, SNEGSKA (reference sequence). This CDR3 spans 13 amino acids. With 6 bases removed from V and 0 bases from J, the gap between germline ends came to 9 bases. CDR3 DNA: TGCAGTGCGCGACGGTTTAGCAATCAGCCCCAGCATTTT. Its translation is CSARRFSNQPQHF.

The CDR3 DNA sequence: TGCGCCAGCAATAGCGGCAGCGGAAATGAGCAGTTCTTC. Encoded protein: CASNSGSGNEQFF. V usage is TRBV10-2 and J usage is TRBJ2-1; D is possibly TRBD2 (6 bases). The germline V and J ends were trimmed by 7 bases and 7 bases, with 14 bases remaining between them. Germline V lookup: CDR1 WSHSY, CDR2 SAAADI. The CDR3 spans 13 residues.

This chain joins TRBV28 and TRBJ1-5; 7 nucleotides align to TRBD1. CDR1 and CDR2 (germline): MDHEN, SYDVKM. The CDR3 runs to 20 residues. J lost 9 bases, V lost 0 bases, and 23 bases had no gene match. The CDR3: CASSLWGSLGTAAGGGPQHF. In DNA form, the CDR3 reads TGTGCCAGCAGTTTATGGGGCTCATTAGGGACAGCCGCAGGAGGGGGGCCCCAGCATTTT. Together with reference TRBV28 and TRBJ1-5, the CDR3 gives the full variable domain: DVKVTQSSRYLVKRTGEKVFLECVQDMDHENMFWYRQDPGLGLRLIYFSYDVKMKEKGDIPEGYSVSREKKERFSLILESASTNQTSMYLCASSLWGSLGTAAGGGPQHFGDGTRLSIL.

The chain couples TRBV19 to TRBJ1-1; possibly TRBD1 for D (5 bases). Germline V gene lookup returns CDR1 LNHDA and CDR2 SQIVND (reference sequence). The CDR3 loop spans 15 amino acids. With 7 bases removed from V and 4 bases from J, the gap between germline ends came to 19 bases. The CDR3 loop is CASNPVGGLGTEAFF. The CDR3, as DNA: TGTGCCAGTAACCCCGTTGGGGGGTTGGGCACTGAAGCTTTCTTT.

This clonotype was detected many times. The V call is TRBV12-3 or TRBV12-4, the J call TRBJ2-1; tentatively, D is TRBD1 or TRBD2 (6 bases each). CDR3 size: 13 residues. The V end lost 10 bases, the J end lost 6 bases, and 16 bases lay between the germline ends. The CDR3 region is CATRRDMANEQFF. CDR3 coding DNA: TGTGCCACCAGGCGGGACATGGCCAATGAGCAGTTCTTC.

This clonotype has at least ten counts. The V gene is TRBV7-8, the J gene TRBJ2-7; D not certain. The CDR3 contains 16 residues. Per germline, CDR1 SGHVS and CDR2 FQNEAQ. Trimming removed 5 bases at V and 3 bases at J, with 20 bases between. This CDR3 reads CASSQRRDFANYEQYF. The CDR3 DNA sequence: TGTGCCAGCAGCCAGAGGCGAGATTTTGCGAACTACGAGCAGTACTTC.

This clonotype appeared a few times. The genes are TRBV20-1 and TRBJ1-5; TRBD1 is a possible D gene (6 bases). V lost 6 bases and J 5 bases, leaving 14 bases between the germline ends. The CDR3 extends over 13 amino acids. CDR1 and CDR2 from the germline V gene are DFQATT and SNEGSKA (reference sequence). CDR3 amino acids: CSAFKGGDQPQHF. The CDR3 DNA reads TGCAGTGCCTTTAAAGGGGGGGATCAGCCCCAGCATTTT.

This chain links TRBV5-1 with TRBJ2-5; D is ambiguous. V lost 1 base and J lost 2, with 6 bases in between. There are 13 residues in the CDR3. Germline V gene sequence: CDR1 SGHRS, CDR2 YFSETQ. Written as DNA, the CDR3 is TGCGCCAGCAGCTTGCGACCACAAGAGACCCAGTACTTC. Amino acids: CASSLRPQETQYF.

The chain combines TRBV3-1 with TRBJ2-4; D possibly corresponds to TRBD1 (5 bases). Germline V CDR1 and CDR2: LGHDT, YNNKEL (reference sequence). The CDR3 covers 14 residues. Trimming left V 1 base short and J 8 bases short, with 12 bases between. The CDR3 DNA follows: TGTGCCAGCAGCCAAGTGGGTCCAGGGTACATTCAGTACTTC. It codes for CASSQVGPGYIQYF.

This clonotype was counted a single time. The V and J genes are TRBV20-1 and TRBJ2-3, with 16 bases fitting TRBD2. Germline V gene lookup returns CDR1 DFQATT and CDR2 SNEGSKA (reference sequence). After removal of 3 bases from V and 6 bases from J, the junction contained 6 bases not matched to a gene. The CDR3 consists of 16 residues. This CDR3 is CSASPGLAGGFDTQYF. As DNA, the CDR3 is TGCAGTGCTAGTCCGGGACTAGCGGGAGGGTTCGATACGCAGTATTTT.

The chain couples TRBV4-1 to TRBJ2-7, with unresolved D. The CDR3 runs 15 residues. Trimming took 3 bases from V and 2 from J, leaving 14 bases between them. Germline lookup yields CDR1 MGHRA and CDR2 YSYEKL. The CDR3 protein is CASSQILGMTYEQYF. Here the CDR3 DNA reads TGCGCCAGCAGCCAGATTTTGGGTATGACCTACGAGCAGTACTTC.